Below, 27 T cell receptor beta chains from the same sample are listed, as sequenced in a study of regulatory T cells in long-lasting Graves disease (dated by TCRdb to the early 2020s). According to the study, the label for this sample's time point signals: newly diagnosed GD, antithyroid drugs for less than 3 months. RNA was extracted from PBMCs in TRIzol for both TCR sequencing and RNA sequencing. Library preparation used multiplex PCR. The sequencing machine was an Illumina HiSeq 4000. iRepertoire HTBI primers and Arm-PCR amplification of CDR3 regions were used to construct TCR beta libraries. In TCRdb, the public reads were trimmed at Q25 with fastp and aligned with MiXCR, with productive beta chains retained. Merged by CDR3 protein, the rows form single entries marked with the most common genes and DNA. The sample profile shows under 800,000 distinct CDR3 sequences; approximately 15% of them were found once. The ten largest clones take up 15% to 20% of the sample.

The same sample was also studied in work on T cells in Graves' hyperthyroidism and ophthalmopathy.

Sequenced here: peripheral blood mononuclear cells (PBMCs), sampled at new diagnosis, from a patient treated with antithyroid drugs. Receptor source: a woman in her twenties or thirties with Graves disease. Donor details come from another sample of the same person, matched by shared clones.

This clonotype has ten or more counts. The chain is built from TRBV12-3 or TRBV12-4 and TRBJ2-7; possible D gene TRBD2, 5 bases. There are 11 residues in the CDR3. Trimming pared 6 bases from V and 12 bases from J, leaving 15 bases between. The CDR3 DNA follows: TGTGCCAGCAGCCTCGGAGGCCTCCGGTACTTC. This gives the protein CASSLGGLRYF.

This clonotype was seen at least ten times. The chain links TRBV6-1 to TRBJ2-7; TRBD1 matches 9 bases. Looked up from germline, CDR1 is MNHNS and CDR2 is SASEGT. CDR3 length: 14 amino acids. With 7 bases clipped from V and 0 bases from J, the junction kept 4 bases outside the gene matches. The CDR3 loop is CASTTDRGSYEQYF. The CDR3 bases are TGTGCCAGCACTACGGACAGGGGCTCCTACGAGCAGTACTTC.

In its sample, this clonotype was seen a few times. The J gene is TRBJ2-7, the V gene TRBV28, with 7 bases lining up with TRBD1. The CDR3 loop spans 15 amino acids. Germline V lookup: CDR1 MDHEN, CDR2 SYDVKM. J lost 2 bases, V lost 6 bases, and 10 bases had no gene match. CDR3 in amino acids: CASSTTGTVTYEQYF. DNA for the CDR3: TGTGCCAGCAGCACAACCGGGACAGTCACCTACGAGCAGTACTTC.

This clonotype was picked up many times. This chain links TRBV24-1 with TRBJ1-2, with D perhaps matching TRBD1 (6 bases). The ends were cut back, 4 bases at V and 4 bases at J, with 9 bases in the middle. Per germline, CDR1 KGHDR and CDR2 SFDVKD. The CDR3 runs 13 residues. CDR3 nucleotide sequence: TGTGCCACCAGTGACCCAGGGGCCTATGGCTACACCTTC. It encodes CATSDPGAYGYTF.

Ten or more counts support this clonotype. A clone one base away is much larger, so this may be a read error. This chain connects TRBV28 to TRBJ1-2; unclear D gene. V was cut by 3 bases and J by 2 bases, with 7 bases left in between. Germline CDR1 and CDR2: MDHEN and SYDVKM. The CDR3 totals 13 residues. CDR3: CASSFNRNYGYTF. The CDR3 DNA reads TGTGCCAGCAGTTTTAACAGAAACTATGGCTACACCTTC.

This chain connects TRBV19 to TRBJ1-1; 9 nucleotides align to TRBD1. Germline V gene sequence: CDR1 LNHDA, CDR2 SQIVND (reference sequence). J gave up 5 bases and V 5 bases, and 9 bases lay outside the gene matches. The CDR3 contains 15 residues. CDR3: CASSLWDREGTEAFF. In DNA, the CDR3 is TGTGCCAGTAGTCTATGGGACAGGGAGGGGACTGAAGCTTTCTTT.

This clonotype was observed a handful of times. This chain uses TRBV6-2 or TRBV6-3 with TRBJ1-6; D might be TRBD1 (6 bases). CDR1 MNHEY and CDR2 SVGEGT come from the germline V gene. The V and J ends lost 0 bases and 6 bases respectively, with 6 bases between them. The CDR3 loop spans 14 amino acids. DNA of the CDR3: TGTGCCAGCAGTTACTCGGGGGCTAATTCACCCCTCCACTTT. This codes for CASSYSGANSPLHF.

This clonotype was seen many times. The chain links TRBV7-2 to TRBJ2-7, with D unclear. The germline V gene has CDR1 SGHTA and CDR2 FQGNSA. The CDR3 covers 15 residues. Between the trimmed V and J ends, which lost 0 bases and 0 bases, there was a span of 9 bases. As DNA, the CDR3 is TGTGCCAGCAGCTTAGCTGCCAGGTCCTCCTACGAGCAGTACTTC. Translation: CASSLAARSSYEQYF.

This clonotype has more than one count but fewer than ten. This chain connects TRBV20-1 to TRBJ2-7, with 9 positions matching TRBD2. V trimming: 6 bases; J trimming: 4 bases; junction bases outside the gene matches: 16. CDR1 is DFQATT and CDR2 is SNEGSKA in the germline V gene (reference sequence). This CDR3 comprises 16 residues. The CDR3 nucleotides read TGCAGTGCGGGTGCCCAGACTAGCGGAATAAATTACGAGCAGTACTTC. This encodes CSAGAQTSGINYEQYF.

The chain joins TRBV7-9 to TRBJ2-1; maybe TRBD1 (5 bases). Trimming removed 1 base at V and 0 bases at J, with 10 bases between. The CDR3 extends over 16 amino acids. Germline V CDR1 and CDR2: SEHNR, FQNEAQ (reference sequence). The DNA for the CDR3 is TGTGCCAGCAGCTTAGGGGGCGCAAGCTCCTACAATGAGCAGTTCTTC. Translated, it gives CASSLGGASSYNEQFF.

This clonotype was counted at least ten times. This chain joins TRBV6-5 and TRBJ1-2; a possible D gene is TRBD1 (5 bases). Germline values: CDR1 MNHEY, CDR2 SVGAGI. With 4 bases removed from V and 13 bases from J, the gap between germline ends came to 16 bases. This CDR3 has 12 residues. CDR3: CASSWEPGPVTF. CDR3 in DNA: TGTGCCAGCAGTTGGGAACCGGGGCCAGTCACCTTC.

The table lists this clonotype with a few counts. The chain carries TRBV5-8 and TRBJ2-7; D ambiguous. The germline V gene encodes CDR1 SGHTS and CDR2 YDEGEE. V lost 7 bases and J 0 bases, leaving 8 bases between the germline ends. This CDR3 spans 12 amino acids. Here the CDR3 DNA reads TGTGCCAGCCTAGTGAGCTCCTACGAGCAGTACTTC. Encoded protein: CASLVSSYEQYF.

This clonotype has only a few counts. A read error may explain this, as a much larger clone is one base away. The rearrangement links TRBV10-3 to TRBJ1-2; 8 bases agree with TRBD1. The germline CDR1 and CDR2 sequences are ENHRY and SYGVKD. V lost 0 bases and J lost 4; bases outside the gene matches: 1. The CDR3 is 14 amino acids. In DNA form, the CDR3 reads TGTGCCATCAGTGAGTCGGACAGGGTCTATGGCTACACCTTC. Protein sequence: CAISESDRVYGYTF.

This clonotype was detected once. This CDR3 reads CASSSSRGSRSSYEQYF. DNA of the CDR3: TGTGCCAGCAGCTCCTCGCGGGGGTCCAGGAGCTCCTACGAGCAGTACTTC. J is TRBJ2-7 and V is TRBV11-2; 7 bases line up with TRBD2. The germline CDR1 and CDR2 sequences are SGHAT and FQNNGV. The V gene end was trimmed by 4 bases and the J gene end by 0 bases; junction bases not matched to a gene: 12. The CDR3 is made up of 17 amino acids.

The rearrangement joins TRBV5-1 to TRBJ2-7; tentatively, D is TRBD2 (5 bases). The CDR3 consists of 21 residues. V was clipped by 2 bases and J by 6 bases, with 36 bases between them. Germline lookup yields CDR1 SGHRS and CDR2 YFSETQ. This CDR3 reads CASSFDPPALFGPPAGGEQYF. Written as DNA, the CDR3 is TGCGCCAGCAGCTTCGACCCCCCCGCCTTATTCGGACCTCCTGCTGGAGGCGAGCAGTACTTC.

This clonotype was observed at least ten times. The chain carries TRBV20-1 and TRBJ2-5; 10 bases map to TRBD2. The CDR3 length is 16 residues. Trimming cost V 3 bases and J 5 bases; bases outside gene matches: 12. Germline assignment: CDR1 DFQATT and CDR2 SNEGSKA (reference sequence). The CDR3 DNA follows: TGCAGTGCTAGTGCCAGCGGGAGGGGTAGCGGGGAGACCCAGTACTTC. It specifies CSASASGRGSGETQYF.

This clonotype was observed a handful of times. The CDR3 region has the DNA TGTGCCAGTAGTTATCAAGTTTTATCGACGGGGGTTTACGTTGGCTACACCTTC. Translated: CASSYQVLSTGVYVGYTF. This chain links TRBV19 with TRBJ1-2; perhaps TRBD1 as D (5 bases). The CDR3 consists of 18 residues. Trimming took off 5 bases at V and 7 bases at J, with 29 bases between the two ends. Germline V gene data show CDR1 as LNHDA and CDR2 as SQIVND (reference sequence).

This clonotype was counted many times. CDR3: CASSLRPRLGTTYEQYF. DNA of the CDR3: TGTGCCAGCAGCTTAAGGCCAAGACTGGGAACCACCTACGAGCAGTACTTC. This chain links TRBV5-6 with TRBJ2-7; no firm D call. The V and J ends lost 2 bases and 2 bases respectively, with 20 bases between them. CDR3 length: 17 residues. CDR1 and CDR2 from the germline V gene are SGHDT and YYEEEE.

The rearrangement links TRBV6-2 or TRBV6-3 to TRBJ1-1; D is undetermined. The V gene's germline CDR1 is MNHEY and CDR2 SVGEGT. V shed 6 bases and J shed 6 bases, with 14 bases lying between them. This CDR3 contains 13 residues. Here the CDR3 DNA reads TGTGCCAGCAGCATCGGACGTTCTGCTGAAGCTTTCTTT. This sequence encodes CASSIGRSAEAFF.

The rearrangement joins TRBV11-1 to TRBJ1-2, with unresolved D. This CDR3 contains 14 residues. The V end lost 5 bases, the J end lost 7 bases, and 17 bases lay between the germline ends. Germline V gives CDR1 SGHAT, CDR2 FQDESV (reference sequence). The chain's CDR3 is CASSRRETDGGYTF. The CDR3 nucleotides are TGTGCCAGCAGCCGTCGGGAGACGGACGGTGGCTACACCTTC.

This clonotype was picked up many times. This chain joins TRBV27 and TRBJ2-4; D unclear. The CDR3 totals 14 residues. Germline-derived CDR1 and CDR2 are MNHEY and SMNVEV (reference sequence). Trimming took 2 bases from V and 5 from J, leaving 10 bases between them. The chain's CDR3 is CASSLMGGQNIQYF. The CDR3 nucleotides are TGTGCCAGCAGTTTAATGGGCGGACAAAACATTCAGTACTTC.

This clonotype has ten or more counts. The CDR3: CASRDGLYEQYF. In DNA form, the CDR3 reads TGTGCCAGCAGGGACGGACTTTACGAGCAGTACTTC. The chain uses TRBV6-1 and TRBJ2-7; the D gene is possibly TRBD2 (5 bases). The V and J ends lost 6 bases and 4 bases respectively, with 10 bases between them. The germline V gene encodes CDR1 MNHNS and CDR2 SASEGT. CDR3 length: 12 amino acids.

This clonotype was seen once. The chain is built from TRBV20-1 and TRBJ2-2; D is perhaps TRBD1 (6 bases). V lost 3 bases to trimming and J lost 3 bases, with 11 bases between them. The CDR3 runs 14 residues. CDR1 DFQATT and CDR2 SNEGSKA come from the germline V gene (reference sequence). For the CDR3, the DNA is TGCAGTGCTAGTTTAGGGGGTGACACCGGGGAGCTGTTTTTT. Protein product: CSASLGGDTGELFF.

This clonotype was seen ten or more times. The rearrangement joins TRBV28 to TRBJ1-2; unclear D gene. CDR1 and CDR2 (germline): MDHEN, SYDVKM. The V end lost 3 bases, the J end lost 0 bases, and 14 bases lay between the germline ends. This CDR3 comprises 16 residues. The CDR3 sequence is CASSLEGITSNYGYTF. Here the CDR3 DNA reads TGTGCCAGCAGTTTGGAGGGCATCACTTCTAACTATGGCTACACCTTC.

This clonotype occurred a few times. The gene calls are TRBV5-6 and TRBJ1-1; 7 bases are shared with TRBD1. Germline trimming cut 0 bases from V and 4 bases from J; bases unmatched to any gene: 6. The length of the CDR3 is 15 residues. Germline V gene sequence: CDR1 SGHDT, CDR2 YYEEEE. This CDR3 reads CASSLALRGVTEAFF. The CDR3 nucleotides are TGTGCCAGCAGCTTGGCTCTCAGGGGGGTCACTGAAGCTTTCTTT. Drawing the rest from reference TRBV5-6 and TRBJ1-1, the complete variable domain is DAGVTQSPTHLIKTRGQQVTLRCSPKSGHDTVSWYQQALGQGPQFIFQYYEEEERQRGNFPDRFSGHQFPNYSSELNVNALLLGDSALYLCASSLALRGVTEAFFGQGTRLTVV.

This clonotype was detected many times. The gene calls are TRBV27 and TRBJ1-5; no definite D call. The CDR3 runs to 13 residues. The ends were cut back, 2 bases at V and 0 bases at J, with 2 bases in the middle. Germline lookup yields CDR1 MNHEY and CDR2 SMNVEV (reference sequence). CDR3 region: CASSLISNQPQHF. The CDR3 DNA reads TGTGCCAGCAGTTTAATTAGCAATCAGCCCCAGCATTTT.

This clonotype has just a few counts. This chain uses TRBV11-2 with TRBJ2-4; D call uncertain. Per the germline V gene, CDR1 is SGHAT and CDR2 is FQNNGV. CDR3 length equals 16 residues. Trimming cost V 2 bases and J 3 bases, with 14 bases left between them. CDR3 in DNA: TGTGCCAGCAGCTTAAATGTAGCCATGAGCAAAAACATTCAGTACTTC. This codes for CASSLNVAMSKNIQYF. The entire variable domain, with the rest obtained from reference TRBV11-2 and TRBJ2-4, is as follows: EAGVAQSPRYKIIEKRQSVAFWCNPISGHATLYWYQQILGQGPKLLIQFQNNGVVDDSQLPKDRFSAERLKGVDSTLKIQPAKLEDSAVYLCASSLNVAMSKNIQYFGAGTRLSVL.